This T cell receptor beta chain comes out of a study of regulatory T cells in long-lasting Graves disease. Only a few counts were recorded for this clonotype. Assembly of TCR beta libraries relied on iRepertoire HTBI primers together with Arm-PCR of CDR3 regions. In TCRdb, the multiplex PCR reads were re-called with MiXCR into one record per CDR3 protein. This table has 600,000 to 850,000 distinct CDR3 sequences, 30% appearing once. Time point denoted: persistent/refractory GD, antithyroid drugs over 5 years with positive TRAb. With RNA extracted from PBMCs as input, the TCR library was made. Germline loops: CDR1 SEHNR, CDR2 FQNEAQ (reference sequence). Losses at the gene ends were 10 bases for V and 4 bases for J; bases not matched to a gene: 14. This CDR3 has 16 residues.

The receptor was derived from a female donor with Graves disease. The material sequenced was peripheral blood mononuclear cells (PBMCs), taken when the disease was refractory, from a patient treated with antithyroid drugs. The chain is built from TRBV7-9 and TRBJ2-7, with TRBD2 identical over 12 bases. The CDR3 coding sequence is TGTGCCACCGCCCCCTTGACTAGCGGGAGTCGGTACGAGCAGTACTTC. Its protein product is CATAPLTSGSRYEQYF.